Ten or more counts support the clone carrying this T cell receptor beta chain. What it binds is unknown. The V and J ends lost 3 bases and 6 bases respectively, with 6 bases between them. Germline V CDR1 and CDR2: DFQATT, SNEGSKA (reference sequence). The CDR3 totals 10 residues. The data derive from a study of identical twins. Study-wide results and caveats: Out-of-frame TCR alpha sharing observed in monozygotic twins exceeded model estimates.

TCRdb itself ran the 5' RACE reads through MiXCR, one entry per CDR3 protein. The repertoire holds around 680,000 distinct CDR3 sequences, with 8.6% as singletons. The sample was also linked to a second study, of yellow fever vaccine responses in identical twins.

Sequencing was performed on PBMCs. The receptor's source is a woman younger than 35 in good health. The chain is built from TRBV20-1 and TRBJ2-7, with D hard to call. CDR3 DNA: TGCAGTGCTAGTCGCGTCGAGCAGTACTTC. Translating it yields CSASRVEQYF.